The 30 T cell receptor beta chains below all came from one sample that was sequenced in a study of identical twins' blood T cells. A single record per CDR3 protein comes from TCRdb applying MiXCR to the 5' RACE reads. The sample shows a few hundred thousand distinct CDR3 sequences, more than 25% of them seen only once. Input material: PBMCs. The receptor source for this set is a woman aged 18 to 49 in good health.

This clonotype was seen ten or more times. The gene calls are TRBV16 and TRBJ1-2; D gene ambiguous. The germline CDR1 and CDR2 sequences are KGHSY and FQNENV. The CDR3 contains 13 residues. V gave up 4 bases and J gave up 5 bases, with 11 bases separating them. CDR3 DNA: TGTGCCAGCAGCCCCCCTCTTGTTTATGGCTACACCTTC. This sequence encodes CASSPPLVYGYTF. Complete variable domain (other parts from reference TRBV16 and TRBJ1-2): GEEVAQTPKHLVRGEGQKAKLYCAPIKGHSYVFWYQQVLKNEFKFLISFQNENVFDETGMPKERFSAKCLPNSPCSLEIQATKLEDSAVYFCASSPPLVYGYTFGSGTRLTVV.

J is TRBJ2-2 and V is TRBV29-1; D is unclear. In germline, CDR1 is SQVTM, CDR2 ANQGSEA. This CDR3 is built from 12 residues. V was clipped by 4 bases and J by 6 bases, with 9 bases between them. The CDR3 DNA reads as TGCAGCGTTGCTCTCCTTCCCGGGGAGCTGTTTTTT. Its translation is CSVALLPGELFF.

This clonotype came up a few times. V gene TRBV5-4 combines with J gene TRBJ1-6; perhaps TRBD1 as D (5 bases). V gave up 2 bases and J gave up 6 bases, with 9 bases separating them. The CDR3 runs to 14 residues. Looked up from germline, CDR1 is SGHNT and CDR2 is YYREEE (reference sequence). The CDR3 DNA reads TGTGCCAGCAGCTTACAGGAGAGTAATTCACCCCTCCACTTT. It encodes CASSLQESNSPLHF.

At least ten counts were recorded for this clonotype. The rearrangement links TRBV11-2 to TRBJ2-3; D uncertain. Germline V gives CDR1 SGHAT, CDR2 FQNNGV. V was trimmed by 3 bases and J by 3 bases, leaving 13 bases between them. The length of the CDR3 is 15 residues. The CDR3 here is CASSFGTVGTDTQYF. The CDR3 nucleotides read TGTGCCAGCAGCTTCGGAACAGTCGGAACAGATACGCAGTATTTT.

This clonotype was counted only a few times. The chain combines TRBV19 with TRBJ1-5; unclear D gene. The germline V and J ends were trimmed by 6 bases and 0 bases, with 15 bases remaining between them. Germline V gene sequence: CDR1 LNHDA, CDR2 SQIVND (reference sequence). The CDR3 is made up of 16 amino acids. The CDR3 DNA is TGTGCCAGTAGGGGCCTAGCAGTTCCTAGCAATCAGCCCCAGCATTTT. Residues: CASRGLAVPSNQPQHF. Looking up the rest from reference TRBV19 and TRBJ1-5 gives the full variable domain: DGGITQSPKYLFRKEGQNVTLSCEQNLNHDAMYWYRQDPGQGLRLIYYSQIVNDFQKGDIAEGYSVSREKKESFPLTVTSAQKNPTAFYLCASRGLAVPSNQPQHFGDGTRLSIL.

About this clonotype: The junction differs from germline at one of its ends, possibly a read error. The chain recombines TRBV3-1 with TRBJ1-1; maybe TRBD1 (5 bases). The CDR3 runs to 14 residues. Germline values: CDR1 LGHDT, CDR2 YNNKEL (reference sequence). Here the CDR3 reads CASSQRGYGTEPFF. CDR3 DNA: TGTGCCAGCAGCCAACGGGGCTACGGGACTGAACCTTTCTTT. The variable domain in full, with the rest retrieved from reference TRBV3-1 and TRBJ1-1, is DTAVSQTPKYLVTQMGNDKSIKCEQNLGHDTMYWYKQDSKKFLKIMFSYNNKELIINETVPNRFSPKSPDKAHLNLHINSLELGDSAVYFCASSQRGYGTEPFFGQGTRLTVV.

As concerns this clonotype: A read error may produce the germline difference seen at one junction end. V gene TRBV28 combines with J gene TRBJ2-3, with D hard to call. The CDR3 sequence is 15 residues long. Germline CDR1 and CDR2: MDHEN and SYDVKM. This chain's CDR3 is CSSSLLWINSDTQYF. CDR3 nucleotides: TGTTCCAGCAGCCTCCTTTGGATAAATTCAGATACGCAGTATTTT.

This clonotype was found a few times. V and J are TRBV9 and TRBJ2-1; D is uncertain. V lost 0 bases and J 9 bases, leaving 7 bases between the germline ends. Germline CDR1 SGDLS, CDR2 YYNGEE. The CDR3 loop spans 12 amino acids. For the CDR3, the DNA is TGTGCCAGCAGCGTAGGGAGTTCTGAGCAGTTCTTC. Its protein is CASSVGSSEQFF.

As concerns this clonotype: A read error may explain this, as a much larger clone is one base away. The J gene is TRBJ1-1, the V gene TRBV15, with no clear D. With 2 bases removed from V and 1 base from J, the gap between germline ends came to 8 bases. The CDR3 covers 14 residues. CDR1 is LNHNV, CDR2 YYDKDF, per germline (reference sequence). CDR3 region: CATSRYFGNTEAFF. The CDR3 nucleotides read TGTGCCACCAGCAGATATTTTGGGAACACTGAAGCTTTCTTT.

This clonotype has at least ten counts. This CDR3 reads CASRVIGLNTGELFF. CDR3 nucleotide sequence: TGCGCCAGCAGGGTTATTGGACTGAACACCGGGGAGCTGTTTTTT. The chain uses TRBV5-1 and TRBJ2-2; perhaps TRBD2 as D (5 bases). This CDR3 is built from 15 residues. V was pared by 5 bases and J by 1 base, with 12 bases between. CDR1 and CDR2 from the germline V gene are SGHRS and YFSETQ.

This clonotype was found once. A read error is likely, as this CDR3 ends without the conserved phenylalanine or tryptophan. The rearrangement uses TRBV7-8 and TRBJ1-1; unclear D gene. The CDR3 has 17 residues. Looked up from germline, CDR1 is SGHVS and CDR2 is FQNEAQ. V lost 1 base and J lost 0, with 15 bases in between. The CDR3 is CASSLVTIGTMNTEAFV. CDR3 sequence (DNA): TGTGCCAGCAGCTTAGTGACTATCGGTACTATGAACACTGAAGCTTTCGTT.

The chain uses TRBV21-1 and TRBJ1-3; the DNA was not compared with TRBD1, the D call given in the table. TRBV21-1 is a pseudogene locus. This CDR3 contains 15 residues. The CDR3 nucleotides are TGTGCCAGCAGCGCTCGACAGGGAACTGGAAACACCATATATTTT. Its protein product is CASSARQGTGNTIYF.

This clonotype was counted between two and nine times. This sequence joins TRBV2 and TRBJ2-3; TRBD2 might be the D (6 bases). CDR3 length: 11 amino acids. Per the germline V gene, CDR1 is SNHLY and CDR2 is FYNNEI. The V end lost 6 bases, the J end lost 8 bases, and 9 bases lay between the germline ends. Here the CDR3 reads CASREGGTQYF. In DNA, the CDR3 is TGTGCCAGCAGGGAGGGCGGTACGCAGTATTTT. The whole variable domain, remainder taken from reference TRBV2 and TRBJ2-3, is EPEVTQTPSHQVTQMGQEVILRCVPISNHLYFYWYRQILGQKVEFLVSFYNNEISEKSEIFDDQFSVERPDGSNFTLKIRSTKLEDSAMYFCASREGGTQYFGPGTRLTVL.

This clonotype was detected a few times. The chain employs TRBV20-1 and TRBJ2-7; D unclear. There are 12 residues in the CDR3. Germline CDR1 is DFQATT and CDR2 is SNEGSKA (reference sequence). Trimming pared 4 bases from V and 1 base from J, leaving 8 bases between. CDR3: CSAIGKSYEQYF. The CDR3 DNA is TGCAGTGCTATCGGCAAATCCTACGAGCAGTACTTC.

This clonotype appeared a few times. V gene TRBV18 combines with J gene TRBJ2-1, with 8 positions matching TRBD1. The CDR3 is made up of 17 amino acids. Germline V gene sequence: CDR1 KGHSH, CDR2 LQKENI. The V gene end was trimmed by 1 base and the J gene end by 4 bases; junction bases not matched to a gene: 9. CDR3 nucleotide sequence: TGTGCCAGCTCACCACGCCAACAGGGGGTAACATACAATGAGCAGTTCTTC. This translates into CASSPRQQGVTYNEQFF.

This chain joins TRBV29-1 and TRBJ2-1; 9 bases map to TRBD2. Germline V gives CDR1 SQVTM, CDR2 ANQGSEA. There are 14 residues in the CDR3. The ends lost 4 bases at V and 6 bases at J; junction bases unmatched: 7. CDR3 in amino acids: CSVGGTSRSNEQFF. The CDR3 DNA sequence: TGCAGCGTTGGCGGGACTAGCCGGTCCAATGAGCAGTTCTTC.

Only a few counts were recorded for this clonotype. The chain combines TRBV20-1 with TRBJ1-5; D is ambiguous. V lost 5 bases, J lost 5 bases, and 10 bases lay in between. This CDR3 has 12 residues. Per germline, CDR1 DFQATT and CDR2 SNEGSKA (reference sequence). Here the CDR3 reads CSASPPDQPQHF. The CDR3 bases are TGCAGTGCTTCACCCCCGGATCAGCCCCAGCATTTT.

In this sample, this clonotype turned up a few times. This sequence joins TRBV11-2 and TRBJ2-5, with 7 positions matching TRBD1. Germline CDR1 and CDR2: SGHAT and FQNNGV. The CDR3 spans 15 residues. V was clipped by 4 bases and J by 1 base; unmatched bases: 6. CDR3 nucleotides: TGTGCCAGCAGCTCAACCCGGGACAGCCAAGAGACCCAGTACTTC. As protein: CASSSTRDSQETQYF.

This clonotype has only a few counts. The chain carries TRBV28 and TRBJ1-1, with a possible D match to TRBD1 (6 bases). Trimming took off 5 bases at V and 5 bases at J, with 18 bases between the two ends. The CDR3 runs 15 residues. Germline loops: CDR1 MDHEN, CDR2 SYDVKM. The CDR3 protein is CASSPTRGASTEAFF. The CDR3 DNA reads as TGTGCCAGCAGTCCCACCCGGGGGGCGAGTACTGAAGCTTTCTTT.

As for this clonotype: This sequence may be a read error, since a much larger clone differs from it by one base. The chain recombines TRBV29-1 with TRBJ1-1, with a tentative D call TRBD1 (5 bases). Germline V lookup: CDR1 SQVTM, CDR2 ANQGSEA. The ends were cut back, 7 bases at V and 10 bases at J, with 16 bases in the middle. The CDR3 totals 11 residues. In nucleotides, the CDR3 is TGCAGCGCTGAGGCGGGACTGAGAGCTTTCTTT. Its protein is CSAEAGLRAFF.

This clonotype has just a few counts. The rearrangement joins TRBV5-1 to TRBJ1-4; TRBD1 aligns across 7 bases. This CDR3 region has 14 residues. The germline V gene encodes CDR1 SGHRS and CDR2 YFSETQ. V dropped 4 bases and J dropped 3; count of bases not matched to a gene: 3. The CDR3 DNA follows: TGCGCCAGCAGCCGGGACAGCTCTAATGAAAAACTGTTTTTT. The encoded protein is CASSRDSSNEKLFF.

This chain uses TRBV19 with TRBJ2-3; D is undetermined. Between the trimmed V and J ends, which lost 6 bases and 5 bases, there was a span of 9 bases. The germline V gene encodes CDR1 LNHDA and CDR2 SQIVND (reference sequence). The CDR3 loop spans 12 amino acids. The CDR3 DNA reads TGTGCCAGTAGGAACTTCGGAGATACGCAGTATTTT. Translation: CASRNFGDTQYF.

This clonotype was counted only a few times. J is TRBJ1-1 and V is TRBV11-2; TRBD1 is a possible D gene (5 bases). V was pared by 6 bases and J by 1 base, with 15 bases between. Per the germline V gene, CDR1 is SGHAT and CDR2 is FQNNGV. The CDR3 runs to 15 residues. The CDR3 bases are TGTGCCAGCAGGGCCCCGGGACGGGGGAACACTGAAGCTTTCTTT. Translating it yields CASRAPGRGNTEAFF. The entire variable domain, with the rest obtained from reference TRBV11-2 and TRBJ1-1, is as follows: EAGVAQSPRYKIIEKRQSVAFWCNPISGHATLYWYQQILGQGPKLLIQFQNNGVVDDSQLPKDRFSAERLKGVDSTLKIQPAKLEDSAVYLCASRAPGRGNTEAFFGQGTRLTVV.

The chain has TRBV5-5 and TRBJ2-3; TRBD2 agrees at 9 bases. Germline assignment: CDR1 SGHKS and CDR2 YYEKEE (reference sequence). This CDR3 is 17 amino acids long. V lost 3 bases to trimming and J lost 5 bases; unmatched junction nucleotides: 13. In nucleotides, the CDR3 is TGTGCCAGCAGCTCGGAGTTAGCGGGAGAGCTTGGAGATACGCAGTATTTT. Its translation is CASSSELAGELGDTQYF. The full variable domain, completed using reference TRBV5-5 and TRBJ2-3, is DAGVTQSPTHLIKTRGQQVTLRCSPISGHKSVSWYQQVLGQGPQFIFQYYEKEERGRGNFPDRFSARQFPNYSSELNVNALLLGDSALYLCASSSELAGELGDTQYFGPGTRLTVL.

The gene calls are TRBV6-1 and TRBJ1-5; TRBD1 aligns across 11 bases. In germline, CDR1 is MNHNS, CDR2 SASEGT. J gave up 4 bases and V 2 bases, and 4 bases lay outside the gene matches. This CDR3 contains 16 residues. CDR3 nucleotide sequence: TGTGCCAGCAGTGAAAGGACAGGGGGCTGGAATCAGCCCCAGCATTTT. It yields the protein CASSERTGGWNQPQHF.

This clonotype has only a few counts. V and J are TRBV7-9 and TRBJ2-7; 11 nucleotides match TRBD2. There are 15 residues in the CDR3. CDR1 and CDR2 (germline): SEHNR, FQNEAQ (reference sequence). V lost 2 bases to trimming and J lost 4 bases; unmatched junction nucleotides: 4. The CDR3 here is CASSLLLAGGYEQYF. CDR3 DNA: TGTGCCAGCAGCTTACTCCTAGCGGGGGGTTACGAGCAGTACTTC. Together with reference TRBV7-9 and TRBJ2-7, the CDR3 gives the full variable domain: DTGVSQNPRHKITKRGQNVTFRCDPISEHNRLYWYRQTLGQGPEFLTYFQNEAQLEKSRLLSDRFSAERPKGSFSTLEIQRTEQGDSAMYLCASSLLLAGGYEQYFGPGTRLTVT.

This clonotype has a single count. The rearrangement links TRBV20-1 to TRBJ1-4, with D unresolved. Per germline, CDR1 DFQATT and CDR2 SNEGSKA (reference sequence). V was trimmed by 0 bases and J by 2 bases, leaving 7 bases between them. This CDR3 is 14 amino acids long. The CDR3 DNA follows: TGCAGTGCTAGAGATCTCTCTACTAATGAAAAACTGTTTTTT. Translating it yields CSARDLSTNEKLFF.

The table lists this clonotype with many counts. The chain is built from TRBV10-3 and TRBJ1-2, with D tentatively TRBD1 (6 bases). Germline V CDR1 and CDR2: ENHRY, SYGVKD. V lost 7 bases and J lost 2, with 8 bases in between. CDR3 length: 12 residues. The CDR3 nucleotides read TGTGCCATCACCACAGGGAACTATGGCTACACCTTC. The encoded protein is CAITTGNYGYTF.

This clonotype was counted a few times. The chain employs TRBV15 and TRBJ2-1; D is possibly TRBD2 (5 bases). The CDR3 is made up of 13 amino acids. The V gene lost 6 bases and the J gene lost 5 bases, with 11 bases spanning the gap. CDR1 LNHNV and CDR2 YYDKDF come from the germline V gene (reference sequence). DNA for the CDR3: TGTGCCACCAGTCACGCGGGTCACAATGAGCAGTTCTTC. This encodes CATSHAGHNEQFF.

The table lists this clonotype with a count of one. This chain uses TRBV9 with TRBJ1-1, with D perhaps TRBD1 (6 bases). The CDR3 is made up of 15 amino acids. V was clipped by 4 bases and J by 1 base, with 14 bases between them. Germline values: CDR1 SGDLS, CDR2 YYNGEE. CDR3 sequence (DNA): TGTGCCAGCAGCTCAGGGGTTTCTTCGAACACTGAAGCTTTCTTT. Protein product: CASSSGVSSNTEAFF. Filled out from reference TRBV9 and TRBJ1-1, the complete variable domain reads DSGVTQTPKHLITATGQRVTLRCSPRSGDLSVYWYQQSLDQGLQFLIQYYNGEERAKGNILERFSAQQFPDLHSELNLSSLELGDSALYFCASSSGVSSNTEAFFGQGTRLTVV.